This entry lists 4 T cell receptor beta chains sequenced from one sample in a study of T cells in women clearing cervical HPV infection. Measured with immunoSEQ multiplex PCR; TCRdb has only the in-frame clones, and not every one. The sample features roughly 22,000 clones, with roughly 3.3% in its top ten. The specimen sequenced was blood buffy coat. The receptors were sampled from a woman between 18 and 75 years old with a cervical HPV16 infection that either progressed to CIN3+ or cleared (not recorded which).

On this clone: Read coverage stops 3 residues before the CDR3 terminus; the germline J gene supplies the remainder. V gene TRBV7-3 combines with J gene TRBJ2-7; 8 positions match TRBD2. The V gene end was trimmed by 4 bases and the J gene end by 5 bases; junction bases not matched to a gene: 4. Germline values: CDR1 SGHTA, CDR2 FQGTGA. This CDR3 comprises 13 residues. CDR3 in amino acids: CASSSSGSNEQYF. The covered CDR3 bases are TGTGCCAGCAGCTCAAGCGGGAGCAACGAG.

Frequency places this clone as medium-sized. The observed sequence ends 3 residues before the CDR3 terminus, with the missing tail filled in from the germline J gene. The V gene is TRBV29-1, the J gene TRBJ2-5; possibly TRBD1 for D (5 bases). CDR1 SQVTM and CDR2 ANQGSEA come from the germline V gene. Trimming pared 4 bases from V and 5 bases from J, leaving 14 bases between. CDR3 length: 13 residues. This chain's CDR3 is CSVGILPGETQYF. The sequenced part of the CDR3 DNA is TGCAGCGTTGGCATCCTCCCAGGGGAGACC.

As to this clone: The observed sequence ends 3 residues before the CDR3 terminus, with the missing tail filled in from the germline J gene. The chain recombines TRBV19 with TRBJ2-1, with D perhaps TRBD1 (6 bases). CDR1 is LNHDA, CDR2 SQIVND, per germline (reference sequence). CDR3 length: 15 amino acids. Between the trimmed V and J ends, which lost 0 bases and 4 bases, there was a span of 10 bases. CDR3 DNA, as far as it was read: TGTGCCAGTAGTATAGAGGAGACAGGTTACAATGAG. Translated, it gives CASSIEETGYNE. The whole CDR3 sequence reads CASSIEETGYNEQFF. The full variable domain, with the rest looked up from reference TRBV19 and TRBJ2-1, is DGGITQSPKYLFRKEGQNVTLSCEQNLNHDAMYWYRQDPGQGLRLIYYSQIVNDFQKGDIAEGYSVSREKKESFPLTVTSAQKNPTAFYLCASSIEETGYNEQFFGPGTRLTVL.

As concerns this clone: The DNA ends 3 residues before the CDR3 does, and the rest of the CDR3 is filled in from the germline J gene. The chain uses TRBV20-1 and TRBJ1-2; D unclear. This CDR3 spans 14 amino acids. Germline assignment: CDR1 DFQATT and CDR2 SNEGSKA (reference sequence). CDR3 DNA, as far as it was read: TGCAGTGCTAGCAGCTTCACTAACTATGGAGGC. Amino acid sequence: CSASSFTNYGG. The entire CDR3 sequence reads CSASSFTNYGGYTF.